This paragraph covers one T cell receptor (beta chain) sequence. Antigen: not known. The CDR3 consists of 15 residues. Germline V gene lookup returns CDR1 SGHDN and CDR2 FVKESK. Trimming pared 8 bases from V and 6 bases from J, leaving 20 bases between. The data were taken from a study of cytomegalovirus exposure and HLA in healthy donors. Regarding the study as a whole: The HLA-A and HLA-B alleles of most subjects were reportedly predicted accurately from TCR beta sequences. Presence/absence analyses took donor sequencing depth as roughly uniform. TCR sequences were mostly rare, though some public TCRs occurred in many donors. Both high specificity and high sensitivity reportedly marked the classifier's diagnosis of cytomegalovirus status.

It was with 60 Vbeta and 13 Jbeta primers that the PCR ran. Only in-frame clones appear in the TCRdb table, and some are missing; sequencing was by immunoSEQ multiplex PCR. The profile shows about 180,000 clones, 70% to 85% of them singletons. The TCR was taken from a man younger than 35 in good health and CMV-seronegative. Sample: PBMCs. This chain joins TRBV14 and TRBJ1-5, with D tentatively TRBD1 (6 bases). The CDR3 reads CASLQLTGVGQPQHF. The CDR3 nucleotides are TGTGCCAGCCTTCAATTGACAGGCGTGGGTCAGCCCCAGCATTTT. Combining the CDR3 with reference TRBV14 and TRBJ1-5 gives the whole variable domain EAGVTQFPSHSVIEKGQTVTLRCDPISGHDNLYWYRRVMGKEIKFLLHFVKESKQDESGMPNNRFLAERTGGTYSTLKVQPAELEDSGVYFCASLQLTGVGQPQHFGDGTRLSIL.